This is a list of T cell receptor beta chains from one sample in a study of blood T cell repertoires in COVID-19. The table came from immunoSEQ multiplex PCR; TCRdb's copy has only in-frame clones and leaves some out. The sample records 200,000 to 250,000 clones, approximately 84% being singletons. The specimen was peripheral blood. The receptors come from a woman older than 75 with COVID-19, enrolled during active disease. CDR3s include the opening cysteine and the closing phenylalanine or tryptophan. A D gene is named only where the DNA matches it firmly. Clone sizes are given selectively: once, few, many, or a class where the clone is expanded.

TRBV6-5	.	TRBJ2-2	TRBD2	14	CASRSSGTPGELFF	TGTGCCAGCAGGTCTAGCGGGACTCCCGGGGAGCTGTTTTTT
TRBV19	.	TRBJ2-2	TRBD2	17	CASSTLRTSANTGELFF	TGTGCCAGTAGTACCCTCCGGACTAGCGCAAACACCGGGGAGCTGTTTTTT
TRBV9	once	TRBJ1-2	.	14	CASSTRSEGYGYTF	TGTGCCAGCAGCACCCGCAGCGAAGGCTATGGCTACACCTTC
TRBV2	.	TRBJ1-3	TRBD1	16	CASSLQGASIWNTIYF	TGTGCCAGCAGCCTACAGGGGGCATCTATCTGGAACACCATATATTTT
TRBV2	.	TRBJ2-7	TRBD1	15	CASRLPGQGTYEQYF	TGTGCCAGCAGACTCCCGGGACAGGGGACCTACGAGCAGTACTTC
TRBV4-1	.	TRBJ1-1	TRBD1	14	CASSQQGAYTEAFF	TGCGCCAGCAGCCAACAGGGGGCATATACTGAAGCTTTCTTT
TRBV27	.	TRBJ2-7	.	14	CASSPRPAPYEQYF	TGTGCCAGCAGTCCCAGGCCGGCACCCTACGAGCAGTACTTC
TRBV7-6	.	TRBJ1-1	.	14	CASSLVAGNTEAFF	TGTGCCAGCAGCTTAGTGGCAGGGAACACTGAAGCTTTCTTT
TRBV6-6	.	TRBJ1-1	TRBD1	15	CASSNGQGKNTEAFF	TGTGCCAGCAGTAACGGACAGGGGAAGAACACTGAAGCTTTCTTT
TRBV24-1	.	TRBJ2-3	.	11	CAVSLADTQYF	TGTGCCGTCAGCCTAGCTGATACGCAGTATTTT
TRBV5-1	.	TRBJ1-3	.	16	CASSLAGLSSGNTIYF	TGCGCCAGCAGCTTGGCAGGGTTATCCTCTGGAAACACCATATATTTT
TRBV28	.	TRBJ1-4	.	16	CASSFVSAGVNEKLFF	TGTGCCAGCAGTTTCGTGTCGGCAGGGGTTAATGAAAAACTGTTTTTT
TRBV9	.	TRBJ1-1	.	13	CASSVSDYTEAFF	TGTGCCAGCAGCGTATCCGACTACACTGAAGCTTTCTTT
TRBV2	.	TRBJ1-2	.	12	CASSYGRRGYTF	TGTGCCAGCAGTTATGGGCGTCGGGGCTACACCTTC
TRBV5-1	.	TRBJ2-2	TRBD1	15	CASSPGQPNTGELFF	TGCGCCAGCAGCCCGGGACAGCCGAACACCGGGGAGCTGTTTTTT
TRBV19	.	TRBJ2-1	TRBD2	15	CASSIPSGTYNEQFF	TGTGCCAGTAGTATACCTAGCGGGACCTACAATGAGCAGTTCTTC
TRBV27	.	TRBJ2-7	.	17	CASSLSRSSTGPYEQYF	TGTGCCAGCAGTTTATCCCGATCAAGCACAGGGCCCTACGAGCAGTACTTC
TRBV19	.	TRBJ1-3	.	14	CASSSQGSGNTIYF	TGTGCCAGTAGTTCACAGGGCTCTGGAAACACCATATATTTT
TRBV10-3	.	TRBJ2-1	TRBD1	15	CAISGPSQGVNEQFF	TGTGCCATCAGTGGGCCTAGCCAGGGGGTCAATGAGCAGTTCTTC
TRBV24-1	once	TRBJ2-1	TRBD2	20	CATSGRVGGRDFRAHNEQFF	TGTGCCACCAGTGGTCGCGTCGGCGGGAGGGACTTTAGGGCACACAATGAGCAGTTCTTC
TRBV19	.	TRBJ2-1	TRBD2	16	CASSIMASGPYNEQFF	TGTGCCAGTAGTATTATGGCTAGCGGGCCCTACAATGAGCAGTTCTTC
TRBV18	.	TRBJ1-2	TRBD1	14	CASSPPDRGYGYTF	TGTGCCAGCTCACCACCGGACAGGGGTTATGGCTACACCTTC
TRBV6-5	.	TRBJ2-2	TRBD2	16	CASSSPLAGDTGELFF	TGTGCCAGCAGTTCCCCATTAGCGGGGGACACCGGGGAGCTGTTTTTT
TRBV5-1	.	TRBJ1-4	.	16	CASSLAPRATNEKLFF	TGCGCCAGCAGCTTGGCCCCGCGGGCAACTAATGAAAAACTGTTTTTT
TRBV7-2	.	TRBJ1-5	TRBD1	16	CASSVQTGAANQPQHF	TGTGCCAGCAGCGTCCAGACAGGGGCGGCCAATCAGCCCCAGCATTTT
TRBV6-6	.	TRBJ1-1	.	14	CASSPGAMNTEAFF	TGTGCCAGCAGTCCGGGAGCCATGAACACTGAAGCTTTCTTT
TRBV19	.	TRBJ1-2	.	14	CASSIDLDGSSYTF	TGTGCCAGTAGTATAGATCTTGACGGGTCCAGCTACACCTTC
TRBV5-5	.	TRBJ1-2	TRBD1	14	CASSPERGPYGYTF	TGTGCCAGCAGCCCAGAAAGGGGGCCGTATGGCTACACCTTC
TRBV29-1	.	TRBJ2-3	TRBD1	13	CSARQGSTDTQYF	TGCAGCGCCCGACAGGGGTCCACAGATACGCAGTATTTT
TRBV10-3	.	TRBJ1-5	TRBD1	16	CASRRGDREGDQPQHF	TGTGCCTCGCGTCGAGGGGACAGGGAAGGAGATCAGCCCCAGCATTTT
TRBV2	once	TRBJ2-3	TRBD2	19	CASPSSSGGAVPDTDTQYF	TGTGCCAGCCCGAGTTCTAGCGGGGGGGCCGTGCCCGACACAGATACGCAGTATTTT
TRBV9	.	TRBJ1-5	.	14	CASSVGVSNQPQHF	TGTGCCAGCAGCGTAGGAGTAAGCAATCAGCCCCAGCATTTT
TRBV21-1	.	TRBJ2-4	.	15	CASSNGREGGNIQYF	TGTGCCAGCAGCAACGGCAGGGAGGGAGGGAACATTCAGTACTTC
TRBV2	.	TRBJ1-1	.	13	CASSESGNTEAFF	TGTGCCAGCAGTGAATCCGGGAATACTGAAGCTTTCTTT
TRBV29-1	.	TRBJ2-7	TRBD1	12	CSVAGQGHEQYF	TGCAGCGTTGCCGGACAGGGCCACGAGCAGTACTTC
TRBV7-3	.	TRBJ1-1	.	13	CASSPDFNTEAFF	TGTGCCAGCAGTCCAGACTTCAACACTGAAGCTTTCTTT
TRBV29-1	.	TRBJ1-6	TRBD1	20	CSVEDRGQGDREGIGSPLHF	TGCAGCGTTGAAGATAGGGGTCAGGGGGACAGGGAAGGGATAGGATCACCCCTCCACTTT
TRBV5-4	.	TRBJ1-6	TRBD1	14	CASRPGQGNSPLHF	TGTGCCAGCAGGCCCGGACAGGGTAATTCACCCCTCCACTTT
TRBV2	.	TRBJ2-3	.	15	CASSESGGLTDTQYF	TGTGCCAGCAGTGAGAGCGGAGGACTTACGGATACGCAGTATTTT
TRBV2	.	TRBJ1-2	.	13	CASTRAGGYGYTF	TGTGCCAGCACGAGGGCAGGAGGCTATGGCTACACCTTC
TRBV19	once	TRBJ1-1	TRBD1	14	CASSFQGGLTEAFF	TGTGCCAGTAGTTTCCAGGGGGGTTTGACTGAAGCTTTCTTT